This entry is about one TCR beta chain. Its antigen is currently unknown. Primers included in the PCR were 60 Vbeta and 13 Jbeta primers. The table came from immunoSEQ multiplex PCR; TCRdb's copy has only in-frame clones and leaves some out. The sample table sets out around 60,000 clones. The data belong to a study of cytomegalovirus exposure and HLA in healthy donors. Overall study: Sequencing of about 179 million T cells in an earlier analysis found under 120 million unique TCR beta sequences.

The CDR3 consists of 14 residues. The V end lost 2 bases, the J end lost 5 bases, and 9 bases lay between the germline ends. Germline-derived CDR1 and CDR2 are KGHSH and LQKENI. Notes on the study in general: The study found most TCR sequences rare, yet found some public TCRs in many donors. Later analysis suggested links between common viral pathogens and several top significant clusters. When analyzed later, the rates of TCR association showed variation by HLA locus, with DRB1 the most and HLA-C the fewest.

The chain links TRBV18 to TRBJ1-4; the D is unclear. The sample was PBMCs. The clonotype was recovered from a woman aged 18-29 years in good health and CMV-seronegative. CDR3 loop: CASSPETPNEKLFF. CDR3 DNA sequence: TGTGCCAGCTCACCAGAAACTCCGAATGAAAAACTGTTTTTT.